This entry describes one T cell receptor (beta chain). Which antigen it targets is not known. Base qualities are not provided; no much larger clone lies one nucleotide away. This entry comes from a study of beta chain features in type 1 diabetes (dated by TCRdb to the late 2010s). As for the study more broadly: Mean age, gender distribution, total cell number and subset yield did not differ between patients and healthy donors. A total of about 99,000,000 sorted cells were examined across all samples, and RNA yield correlated strongly with the number of cells per subset. In the study, TCRB repertoires of sorted circulating CD4+ T cell subsets from recently diagnosed type 1 diabetes patients were compared with those of matched healthy donors. Naive and central memory subsets were obtained from all 30 or so donors, but regulatory and stem cell-like memory subsets were isolated from only 8 patients and roughly eight healthy donors.

Each donor gave one peripheral blood draw, averaging roughly 0.11 L, which was collected into heparinised tubes. Using a panel that included CD45RO, CCR7, CD25, CD127, CD95 and CD27, naive, central memory, regulatory and stem cell-like memory CD4+ T cells were sorted on a BD FACSAria II. All sorted populations exceeded 98% purity. PBMCs were separated immediately by Lymphoprep density gradient centrifugation and were stained directly, without being cultured. To minimize batch effects, samples were stained and sorted in pairs, one healthy donor with one patient per experiment. Results and caveats for the whole study, not just this receptor: Shorter templates might be favored by PCR, yet because patient and control samples were amplified and corrected together, any such skew would affect both groups equally. Naive, central memory and regulatory TCRB repertoires appeared to be more similar among patients than among healthy donors. At VDJ recombination sites, type 1 diabetes patients had fewer insertions and more deleted nucleotides, which implies abnormalities in thymic rearrangement. Type 1 diabetes patients showed a moderate but significant shortening of TCRB CDR3 length in all four CD4+ subsets. Because cDNA was sequenced instead of genomic DNA, highly expressing activated cells could be over-represented, though the groups showed no difference in activation or CD3 levels. Because the HLA sub-analyses included only small numbers of individuals, any influence of HLA type on TCRB rearrangement was left unresolved.

All of the isolated RNA was reverse transcribed with the High Capacity cDNA Reverse Transcription Kit, so expressed TCRB transcripts were sequenced. Naive, central memory and regulatory T cell samples underwent deep immunoSEQ sequencing, averaging about 3.57 million total reads per sample. Sorted cells were lysed in RLT buffer, and RNA was extracted using DNase-treated RNeasy Micro or Mini kits according to cell number. To prevent cross-contamination, every cell subset was processed on its own, while patient and healthy donor samples were processed together. The immunoSEQ multiplex PCR was used to amplify TCRB sequences from cDNA, yielding 87-bp fragments that span the CDR3 region. Sequencing of the amplicons was performed on the Illumina HiSeq platform. Concerning the study's data processing: Synthetic template baselines were used to correct PCR bias computationally, reads within Hamming distance 2 were collapsed together, and singletons that could not be merged were discarded. By aligning reads against IMGT, V, D and J genes, CDR3 length, and insertions or deletions at six rearrangement sites were assigned. Within each subset, clonotype counts were normalized to the number of sorted cells before true diversity and Gini coefficients were calculated with the tcR R package. The overlap coefficient, calculated on TCRB nucleotide sequences, was used to measure repertoire sharing. Out-of-frame TCRB sequences from naive cells were analyzed as a proxy for the pre-selection repertoire. In its TCRdb copy, this immuneACCESS table keeps in-frame sequences only and misses some clones. Where compared with another copy, unresolved V genes explain less than half of these, and the others have no known cause. D and trimming come from the DNA, and the V and J calls and clone size come from that table. Recorded for this sample are 310,000 or so clones; approximately 16% of them occurred a single time. The ten largest clonotypes hold 0.015% to 0.019% of the sample.

In the germline V gene, CDR1 corresponds to MDHEN and CDR2 to SYDVKM. From the cysteine through the phenylalanine, the CDR3 covers 13 amino acids. CDR3 DNA is the only sequence kept; it has 39 bases, read in frame from the first base. Germline trimming amounts to 6 bases on V and 7 bases on J, with 5 as the count of junction bases outside the gene matches. The sample was naive CD4+ T cells from blood. The cell subset or site label for this specimen denotes: true naive CD4+ T cells. The receptor comes from a man between 18 and 35 years old with type 1 diabetes. Recombination joined TRBV28 with TRBJ2-4; the central 8 bases match TRBD1. The sequence in DNA is TGTGCCAGCAGGGACAGGGCGAGGAACATTCAGTACTTC. It encodes CASRDRARNIQYF.